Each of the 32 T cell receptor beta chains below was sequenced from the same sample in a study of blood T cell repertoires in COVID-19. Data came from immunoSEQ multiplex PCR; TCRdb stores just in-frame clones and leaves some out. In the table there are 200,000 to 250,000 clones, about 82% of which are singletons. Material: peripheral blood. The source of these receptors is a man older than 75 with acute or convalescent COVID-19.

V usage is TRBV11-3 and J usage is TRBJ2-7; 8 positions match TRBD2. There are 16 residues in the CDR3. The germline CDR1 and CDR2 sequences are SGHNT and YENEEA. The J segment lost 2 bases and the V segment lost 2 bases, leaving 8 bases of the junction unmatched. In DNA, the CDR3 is TGTGCCAGCAGCTTAACAGTGAGCGGGAGTCCCTACGAGCAGTACTTC. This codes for CASSLTVSGSPYEQYF.

The CDR3 DNA reads as TGTGCCAGCTCCCCCTGGACAGGGTCGGTTATCCATGGCAATCAGCCCCAGCATTTT. Translated: CASSPWTGSVIHGNQPQHF. The V call is TRBV18, the J call TRBJ1-5; 8 positions match TRBD1. J was trimmed by 2 bases and V by 6 bases; bases with no gene match: 18. CDR3 length: 19 residues. Germline V gene sequence: CDR1 KGHSH, CDR2 LQKENI.

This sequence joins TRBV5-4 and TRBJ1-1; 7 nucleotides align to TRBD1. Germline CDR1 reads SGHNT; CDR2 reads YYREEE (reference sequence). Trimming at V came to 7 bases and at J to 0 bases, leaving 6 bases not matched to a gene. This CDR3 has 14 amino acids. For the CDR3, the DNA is TGTGCCAGCGGAATACAGGGGATGAACACTGAAGCTTTCTTT. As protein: CASGIQGMNTEAFF. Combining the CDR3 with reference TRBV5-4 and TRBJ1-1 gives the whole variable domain ETGVTQSPTHLIKTRGQQVTLRCSSQSGHNTVSWYQQALGQGPQFIFQYYREEENGRGNFPPRFSGLQFPNYSSELNVNALELDDSALYLCASGIQGMNTEAFFGQGTRLTVV.

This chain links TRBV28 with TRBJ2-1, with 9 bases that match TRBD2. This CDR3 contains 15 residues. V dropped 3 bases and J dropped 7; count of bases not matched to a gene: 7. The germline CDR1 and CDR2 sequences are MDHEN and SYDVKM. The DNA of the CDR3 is TGTGCCAGCAGTTTGATAGCGGGAGTCGGGAATGAGCAGTTCTTC. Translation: CASSLIAGVGNEQFF.

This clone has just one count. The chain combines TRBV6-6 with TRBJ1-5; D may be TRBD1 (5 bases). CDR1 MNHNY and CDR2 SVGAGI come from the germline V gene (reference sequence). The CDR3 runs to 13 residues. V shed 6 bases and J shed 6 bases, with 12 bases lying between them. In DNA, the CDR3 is TGTGCCAGCAGCGGCCAGGGAAGTCAGCCCCAGCATTTT. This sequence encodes CASSGQGSQPQHF.

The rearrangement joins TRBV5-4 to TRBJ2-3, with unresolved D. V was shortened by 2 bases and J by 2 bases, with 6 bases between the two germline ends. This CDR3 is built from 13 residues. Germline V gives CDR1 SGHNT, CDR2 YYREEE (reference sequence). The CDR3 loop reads CASSFPNTDTQYF. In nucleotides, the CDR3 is TGTGCCAGCAGCTTTCCAAACACAGATACGCAGTATTTT.

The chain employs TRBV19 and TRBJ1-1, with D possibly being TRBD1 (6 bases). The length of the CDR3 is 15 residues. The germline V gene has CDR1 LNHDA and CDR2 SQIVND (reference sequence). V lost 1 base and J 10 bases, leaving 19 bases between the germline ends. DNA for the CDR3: TGTGCCAGTAGTATAGTAAACCGGGGGGCAGAGCCAGCTTTCTTT. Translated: CASSIVNRGAEPAFF.

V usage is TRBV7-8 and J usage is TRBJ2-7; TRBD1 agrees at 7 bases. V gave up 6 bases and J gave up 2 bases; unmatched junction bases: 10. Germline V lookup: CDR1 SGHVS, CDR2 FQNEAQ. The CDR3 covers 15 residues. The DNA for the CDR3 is TGTGCCAGCAGGCCGACAGGGAGCATCACCTACGAGCAGTACTTC. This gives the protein CASRPTGSITYEQYF.

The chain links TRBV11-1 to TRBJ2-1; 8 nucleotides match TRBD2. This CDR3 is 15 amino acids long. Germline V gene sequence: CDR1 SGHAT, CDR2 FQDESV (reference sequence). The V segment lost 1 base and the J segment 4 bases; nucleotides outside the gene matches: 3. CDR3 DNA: TGTGCCAGCAGCTTAGTCCAGCGGGGGTACAATGAGCAGTTCTTC. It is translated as CASSLVQRGYNEQFF. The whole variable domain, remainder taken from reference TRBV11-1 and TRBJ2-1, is EAEVAQSPRYKITEKSQAVAFWCDPISGHATLYWYRQILGQGPELLVQFQDESVVDDSQLPKDRFSAERLKGVDSTLKIQPAELGDSAMYLCASSLVQRGYNEQFFGPGTRLTVL.

CDR3 region: CATSDSRTGNQPQHF. CDR3 nucleotides: TGTGCCACCAGTGATTCTAGGACAGGCAATCAGCCCCAGCATTTT. The V gene is TRBV24-1, the J gene TRBJ1-5, with D possibly being TRBD1 (6 bases). This CDR3 is 15 amino acids long. Germline values: CDR1 KGHDR, CDR2 SFDVKD. V was trimmed by 2 bases and J by 2 bases, leaving 9 bases between them.

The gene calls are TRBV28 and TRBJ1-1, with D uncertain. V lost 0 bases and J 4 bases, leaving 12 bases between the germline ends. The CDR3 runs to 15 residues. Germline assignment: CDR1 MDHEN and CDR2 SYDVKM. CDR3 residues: CASSLWAGGSTEAFF. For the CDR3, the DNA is TGTGCCAGCAGTTTATGGGCGGGAGGGAGCACTGAAGCTTTCTTT.

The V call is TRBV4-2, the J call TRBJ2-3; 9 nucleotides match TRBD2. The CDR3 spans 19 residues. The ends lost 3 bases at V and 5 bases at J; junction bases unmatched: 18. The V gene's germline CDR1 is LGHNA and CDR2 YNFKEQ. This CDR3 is CASSQYHSMIAGDEDTQYF. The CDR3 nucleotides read TGTGCCAGCAGCCAGTACCACAGCATGATAGCGGGAGATGAAGATACGCAGTATTTT.

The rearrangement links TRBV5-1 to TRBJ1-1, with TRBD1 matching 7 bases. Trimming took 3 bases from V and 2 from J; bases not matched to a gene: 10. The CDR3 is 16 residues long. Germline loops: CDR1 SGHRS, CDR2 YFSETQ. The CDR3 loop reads CASSWKGARDNTEAFF. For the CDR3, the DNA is TGCGCCAGCAGCTGGAAGGGGGCAAGAGATAACACTGAAGCTTTCTTT.

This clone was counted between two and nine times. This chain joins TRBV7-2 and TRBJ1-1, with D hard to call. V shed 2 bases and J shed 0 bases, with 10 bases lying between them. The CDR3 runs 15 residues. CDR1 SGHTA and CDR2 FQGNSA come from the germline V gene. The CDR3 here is CASSLRVAMNTEAFF. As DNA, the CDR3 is TGTGCCAGCAGCTTAAGAGTCGCGATGAACACTGAAGCTTTCTTT.

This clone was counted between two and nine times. The CDR3 region is CASSFRQGSGNQPQHF. In nucleotides, the CDR3 is TGTGCCAGCAGCTTTCGACAGGGGTCGGGAAATCAGCCCCAGCATTTT. This chain uses TRBV5-8 with TRBJ1-5; 8 bases fit TRBD1. CDR1 is SGHTS, CDR2 YDEGEE, per germline. V lost 2 bases to trimming and J lost 4 bases; unmatched junction nucleotides: 8. The CDR3 has 16 residues.

CDR3 residues: CAIGQMGDYGYTF. For the CDR3, the DNA is TGTGCCATAGGACAGATGGGGGACTATGGCTACACCTTC. This chain uses TRBV10-3 with TRBJ1-2, with D maybe TRBD1 (6 bases). Between the trimmed V and J ends, which lost 9 bases and 3 bases, there was a span of 14 bases. This CDR3 spans 13 amino acids. Per the germline V gene, CDR1 is ENHRY and CDR2 is SYGVKD.

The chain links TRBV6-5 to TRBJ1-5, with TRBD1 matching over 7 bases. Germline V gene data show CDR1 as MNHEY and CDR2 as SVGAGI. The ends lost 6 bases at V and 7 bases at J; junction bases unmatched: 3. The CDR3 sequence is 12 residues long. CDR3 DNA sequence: TGTGCCAGCAGCACAGGGGTGCAGCCCCAGCATTTT. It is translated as CASSTGVQPQHF.

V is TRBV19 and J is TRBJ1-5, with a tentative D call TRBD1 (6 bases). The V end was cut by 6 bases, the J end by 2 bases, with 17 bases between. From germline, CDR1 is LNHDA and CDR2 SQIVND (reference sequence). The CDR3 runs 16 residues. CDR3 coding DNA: TGTGCCAGTAGACCCCGCATGGCAGGGGGCAATCAGCCCCAGCATTTT. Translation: CASRPRMAGGNQPQHF.

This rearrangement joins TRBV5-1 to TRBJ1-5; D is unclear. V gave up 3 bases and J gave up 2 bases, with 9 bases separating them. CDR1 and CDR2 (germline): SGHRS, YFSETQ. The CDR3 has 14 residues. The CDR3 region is CASSSSGGNQPQHF. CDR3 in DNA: TGCGCCAGCAGCTCTTCCGGGGGCAATCAGCCCCAGCATTTT.

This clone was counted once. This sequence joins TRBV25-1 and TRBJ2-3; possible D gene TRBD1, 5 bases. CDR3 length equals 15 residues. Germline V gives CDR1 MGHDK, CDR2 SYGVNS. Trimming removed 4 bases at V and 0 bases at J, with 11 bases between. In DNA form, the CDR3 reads TGTGCCAGCAGTGCGGACACGGCGAGCACAGATACGCAGTATTTT. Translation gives CASSADTASTDTQYF.

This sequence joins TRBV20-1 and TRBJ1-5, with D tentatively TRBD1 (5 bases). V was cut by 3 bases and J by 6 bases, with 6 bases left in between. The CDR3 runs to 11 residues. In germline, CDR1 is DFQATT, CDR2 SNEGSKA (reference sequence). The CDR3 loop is CSARGGQPQHF. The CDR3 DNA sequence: TGCAGTGCTAGGGGGGGTCAGCCCCAGCATTTT.

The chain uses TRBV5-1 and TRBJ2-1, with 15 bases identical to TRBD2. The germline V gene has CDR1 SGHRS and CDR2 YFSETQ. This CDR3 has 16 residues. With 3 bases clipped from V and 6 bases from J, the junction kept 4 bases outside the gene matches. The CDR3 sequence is CASSSGLAGGPNEQFF. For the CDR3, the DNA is TGCGCCAGCAGCTCAGGACTAGCGGGAGGGCCCAATGAGCAGTTCTTC.

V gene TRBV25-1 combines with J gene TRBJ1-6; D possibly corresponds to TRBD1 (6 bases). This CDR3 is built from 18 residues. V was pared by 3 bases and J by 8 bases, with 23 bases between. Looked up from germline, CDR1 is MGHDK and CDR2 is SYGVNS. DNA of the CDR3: TGTGCCAGCAGTGATCTTACCTGGGGGGGCGAATGGGATTCACCCCTCCACTTT. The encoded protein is CASSDLTWGGEWDSPLHF.

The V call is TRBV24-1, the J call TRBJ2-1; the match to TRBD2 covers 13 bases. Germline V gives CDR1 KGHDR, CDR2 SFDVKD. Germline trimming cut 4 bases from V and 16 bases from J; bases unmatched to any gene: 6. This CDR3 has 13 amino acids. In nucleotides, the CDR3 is TGTGCCACCAGTGACCCGACTAGCGGGAGGACTTTCTTC. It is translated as CATSDPTSGRTFF.

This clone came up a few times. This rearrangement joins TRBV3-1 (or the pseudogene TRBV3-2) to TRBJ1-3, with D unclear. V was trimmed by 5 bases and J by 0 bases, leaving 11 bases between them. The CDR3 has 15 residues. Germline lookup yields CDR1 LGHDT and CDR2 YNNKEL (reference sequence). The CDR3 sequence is CASSSEWSSGNTIYF. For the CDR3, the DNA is TGTGCCAGCAGCTCCGAGTGGAGCTCTGGAAACACCATATATTTT.

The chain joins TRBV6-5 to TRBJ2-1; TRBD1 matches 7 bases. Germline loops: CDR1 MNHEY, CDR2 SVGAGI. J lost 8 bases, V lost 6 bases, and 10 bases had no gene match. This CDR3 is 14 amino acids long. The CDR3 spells CASSSRGGHHEQFF. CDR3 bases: TGTGCCAGCAGCTCGCGAGGGGGCCACCATGAGCAGTTCTTC.

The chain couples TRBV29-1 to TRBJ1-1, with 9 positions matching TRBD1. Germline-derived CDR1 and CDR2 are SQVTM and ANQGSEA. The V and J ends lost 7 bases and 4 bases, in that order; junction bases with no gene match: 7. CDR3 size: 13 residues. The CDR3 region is CSGGQGLGTEAFF. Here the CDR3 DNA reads TGCAGCGGCGGACAGGGGTTGGGCACTGAAGCTTTCTTT.

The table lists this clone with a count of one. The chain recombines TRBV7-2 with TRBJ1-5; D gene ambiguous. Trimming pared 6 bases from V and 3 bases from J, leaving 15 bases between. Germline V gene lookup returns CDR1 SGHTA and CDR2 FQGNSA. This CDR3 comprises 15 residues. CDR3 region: CASSSIPGNNQPQHF. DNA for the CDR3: TGTGCCAGCAGTTCAATCCCAGGAAACAATCAGCCCCAGCATTTT.

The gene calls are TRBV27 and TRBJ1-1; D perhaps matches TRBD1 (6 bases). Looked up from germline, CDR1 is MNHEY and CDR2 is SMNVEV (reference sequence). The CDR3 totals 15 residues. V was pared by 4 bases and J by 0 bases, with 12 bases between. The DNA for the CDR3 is TGTGCCAGCAGTTCCCGGACAGCCCTGAACACTGAAGCTTTCTTT. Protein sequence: CASSSRTALNTEAFF.

For the CDR3, the DNA is TGTGCCAGCAGCCGCGGACAGGCGCGTACCCCCTACGAGCAGTACTTC. Amino acids: CASSRGQARTPYEQYF. The chain recombines TRBV6-6 with TRBJ2-7; TRBD1 agrees at 7 bases. The CDR3 runs 16 residues. Germline CDR1 is MNHNY and CDR2 is SVGAGI (reference sequence). J gave up 2 bases and V 6 bases, and 13 bases lay outside the gene matches.

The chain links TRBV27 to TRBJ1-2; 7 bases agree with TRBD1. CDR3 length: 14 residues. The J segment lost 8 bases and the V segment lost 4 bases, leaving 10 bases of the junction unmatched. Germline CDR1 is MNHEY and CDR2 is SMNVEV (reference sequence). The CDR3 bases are TGTGCCAGCAGTTCGAAACAGGGGATCGGCGGCTACACCTTC. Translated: CASSSKQGIGGYTF.

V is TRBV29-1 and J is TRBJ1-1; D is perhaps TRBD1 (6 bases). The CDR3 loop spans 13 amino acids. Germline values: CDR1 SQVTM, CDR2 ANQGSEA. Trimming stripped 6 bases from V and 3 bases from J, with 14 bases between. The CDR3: CSVADRTYTEAFF. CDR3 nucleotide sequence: TGCAGCGTCGCCGACAGGACGTACACTGAAGCTTTCTTT.